This record covers a single T cell receptor beta chain. The germline gives CDR1 MDHEN, CDR2 SYDVKM. The V segment lost 2 bases and the J segment 1 base; nucleotides outside the gene matches: 8. The CDR3 is made up of 17 amino acids. The data originate from a study of shared clonotypes between healthy human individuals. Here immunoSEQ multiplex PCR was the method, and the copy in TCRdb shows in-frame clones only, minus some. The table includes hundreds of thousands of clones, about 91% detected once. Only CD45RO-negative cells positively selected for CCR7 counted as naive CD8 cells, so terminally differentiated effector memory CD45RA+ cells were excluded.

The chain employs TRBV28 and TRBJ2-3; 8 nucleotides align to TRBD2. The clonotype comes from a man under 40 in good health. The material sequenced was naive CD8+ T cells sorted from blood. The CDR3 coding sequence is TGTGCCAGCAGTTTAACAGGTAGCGGGATGGGCACAGATACGCAGTATTTT. This translates into CASSLTGSGMGTDTQYF.